This T cell receptor (beta chain) was captured in a study of blood T cell repertoires in COVID-19. The wider study: Sources were T cells, B-cell-depleted T cells, or PBMCs; the material itself was cDNA or gDNA.

Per the original methods: By means of reference gene primer amplification, nucleated cell counts were estimated. Sequencing was performed with immunoSEQ multiplex PCR; in TCRdb, only in-frame clones are kept and a portion is missing. The V and J calls and the clone size are those of that table, but D and trimming were determined from the DNA. The table includes around 140,000 clones, 70% to 90% detected once. V lost 4 bases and J lost 4, with 9 bases in between. The CDR3 length is 13 residues. The V gene's germline CDR1 is SGHRS and CDR2 YFSETQ. The chain joins TRBV5-1 to TRBJ2-1, with D possibly matching TRBD1 (5 bases). The receptor was isolated from a human donor in a cohort sampled during active COVID-19. The sequenced sample consisted of peripheral blood. This CDR3 is CASSPGFYNEQFF. The DNA for the CDR3 is TGCGCCAGCAGCCCAGGGTTTTACAATGAGCAGTTCTTC. Using reference TRBV5-1 and TRBJ2-1 for the parts outside the CDR3, the full variable domain is KAGVTQTPRYLIKTRGQQVTLSCSPISGHRSVSWYQQTPGQGLQFLFEYFSETQRNKGNFPGRFSGRQFSNSRSEMNVSTLELGDSALYLCASSPGFYNEQFFGPGTRLTVL.